This record looks at one TCR beta chain sequence and its context. Which antigen it targets is not known. No per-base quality is available; no much larger clone lies one base away. This record comes from a study of blood T cell repertoires in COVID-19 (dated by TCRdb to about 2020). Broadly, across the study: Samples covering the acute and convalescent phases of COVID-19 were provided by collaborators in the United States, Italy and Spain. The material from the prospective study consisted of cDNA or gDNA derived from T cells, B-cell-depleted T cells, or PBMCs. Subjects who had been exposed to COVID-19, were actively infected with it, or had recovered from it provided the deeply sampled blood TCRbeta repertoires that made up the dataset. The repertoires were released in a freely available public database intended as a resource for research on the immune response to SARS-CoV-2. The samples were drawn from the first 160 participants of the ongoing ImmuneRACE study and from 1,254 subjects provided by 6 global collaborators. A de-identified subject ID, COVID-19 status, age in years and sex were almost always included in the sample metadata. Where HLA class I and class II types were available, the types were taken from metadata supplied by the sample provider, not from assay-based typing. Overall study results and their limits: How much clinical and demographic metadata was included differed by source and by participant, and the metadata was provided uncurated.

The immunoSEQ Assay, a bias-controlled multiplex PCR, was used to amplify TCRbeta CDR3 regions from genomic DNA. On the authors' methods: Nucleated cell counts per sample were estimated from amplification of reference gene primers within the assay. To quantify the absolute abundance of each unique TCRbeta CDR3 rearrangement, sequence reads were collapsed and filtered. For each sample, productive Simpson clonality was calculated by taking the square root of Simpson's diversity index across productive rearrangements. Held by TCRdb, this immuneACCESS table contains in-frame sequences only and omits some clones. Under half of the omission traces to an unresolved V gene where checked; the cause of the rest is unknown. Clone size and V and J calls were adopted from that table, with D and trimming inferred from the DNA. This sample gives 95,000 to 150,000 clones in total; roughly 78% of them show up just once. In total, the top ten clones hold around 15% of the sample.

Each collaborating institution followed its own protocols to collect whole blood in K2EDTA tubes. For TCRbeta analysis, collaborator samples were shipped as frozen whole blood, as isolated PBMCs, or as DNA extracted from either sample type. The CDR3 has 14 amino acids, counting the end cysteine and phenylalanine. Kept here is only the CDR3 DNA, which spans 42 bases and is read in frame from base 1. The CDR1 and CDR2 encoded by the germline V gene (reference sequence) are DFQATT and SNEGSKA. Trimming removed 3 bases from V and 0 bases from J, leaving 12 bases between the germline ends. Sequenced sample: peripheral blood. The receptor comes from a man aged 55-75 years with active or convalescent COVID-19. The V and J genes are TRBV20-1 and TRBJ2-7; the D gene is possibly TRBD1, with 6 bases matching. The CDR3 sequence is CSASSGTTSYEQYF. The bases are TGCAGTGCTAGTTCCGGGACAACCTCCTACGAGCAGTACTTC.